Listed here are 24 T cell receptor beta chains from one sample, sequenced in a study of blood T cell repertoires in COVID-19. Sequencing was performed with immunoSEQ multiplex PCR; in TCRdb, only in-frame clones are kept and a portion is missing. The sample records fewer than 350,000 clones, nearly 90% being singletons. Sequencing was performed on PBMCs or T cells enriched from blood (not recorded which). The receptor set was obtained from a young woman with acute COVID-19.

V is TRBV13 and J is TRBJ2-7, with D maybe TRBD2 (6 bases). Germline-derived CDR1 and CDR2 are PRHDT and FYEKMQ (reference sequence). The CDR3 covers 15 residues. Trimming pared 5 bases from V and 2 bases from J, leaving 16 bases between. The CDR3 loop reads CASSPTGREAYEQYF. DNA for the CDR3: TGTGCCAGCAGCCCGACCGGCAGGGAGGCCTACGAGCAGTACTTC.

The chain recombines TRBV7-9 with TRBJ2-1, with TRBD1 matching 11 bases. CDR1 and CDR2 from the germline V gene are SEHNR and FQNEAQ (reference sequence). The CDR3 spans 15 residues. J gave up 7 bases and V 4 bases, and 6 bases lay outside the gene matches. The CDR3 region is CASSSGQGALNEQFF. CDR3 in DNA: TGTGCCAGCAGCTCAGGACAGGGGGCGCTTAATGAGCAGTTCTTC.

The chain joins TRBV27 to TRBJ2-7; 9 bases are a match to TRBD1. The trim removed 2 bases at V and 5 bases at J, leaving 4 bases unmatched. Germline loops: CDR1 MNHEY, CDR2 SMNVEV (reference sequence). The CDR3 loop spans 14 amino acids. Written as DNA, the CDR3 is TGTGCCAGCAGTTTACGGGACAGGGTCCACGAGCAGTACTTC. It translates to CASSLRDRVHEQYF.

This sequence joins TRBV21-1 and TRBJ1-5; the table's TRBD1 call for D was not verified on the DNA. TRBV21-1 is a listed pseudogene. CDR3 length: 19 amino acids. The DNA of the CDR3 is TGTGCCAGCAGCAATTCCGTTTTGGACAGGGAGAATTGCAATCAGCCCCAGCATTTT. This gives the protein CASSNSVLDRENCNQPQHF.

This chain uses TRBV29-1 with TRBJ1-1, with D tentatively TRBD1 (6 bases). Per germline, CDR1 SQVTM and CDR2 ANQGSEA. The CDR3 totals 13 residues. Trimming cost V 3 bases and J 7 bases, with 15 bases left between them. The CDR3 sequence is CSVDRDNAGEAFF. The CDR3 nucleotides are TGCAGCGTTGACCGGGACAATGCGGGTGAAGCTTTCTTT.

The V and J genes are TRBV19 and TRBJ2-1; 12 nucleotides align to TRBD2. Germline V gene sequence: CDR1 LNHDA, CDR2 SQIVND (reference sequence). The CDR3 loop spans 19 amino acids. V was pared by 3 bases and J by 7 bases, with 16 bases of the junction left unmatched. CDR3 DNA sequence: TGTGCCAGTAGTATGGGCCGGCTAGCGGGAGGGCCAAGAGTTAATGAGCAGTTCTTC. Translated: CASSMGRLAGGPRVNEQFF.

The chain joins TRBV30 to TRBJ2-3, with 13 positions matching TRBD2. This CDR3 has 17 amino acids. V lost 0 bases and J lost 6; bases outside the gene matches: 9. Per the germline V gene, CDR1 is GTSNPN and CDR2 is SVGIG (reference sequence). In nucleotides, the CDR3 is TGTGCCTGGAGTGTACAAAGGACTAGCGGGAGTCGGGATACGCAGTATTTT. As protein: CAWSVQRTSGSRDTQYF.

The chain uses TRBV5-8 and TRBJ2-1; possible D gene TRBD1, 6 bases. This CDR3 spans 14 amino acids. Trimming removed 4 bases at V and 7 bases at J, with 15 bases between. Looked up from germline, CDR1 is SGHTS and CDR2 is YDEGEE. The DNA of the CDR3 is TGTGCCAGCAGCACCTGGGGGCGAAAAAATGAGCAGTTCTTC. This codes for CASSTWGRKNEQFF.

This clone has only one observation. This sequence joins TRBV27 and TRBJ2-7; 12 bases are shared with TRBD2. The CDR3 sequence is 15 residues long. With V trimmed by 5 bases and J by 2 bases, 4 bases remained unmatched. Germline-derived CDR1 and CDR2 are MNHEY and SMNVEV (reference sequence). Here the CDR3 reads CASSLRLAGAYEQYF. The CDR3 DNA is TGTGCCAGCAGTCTACGACTAGCGGGAGCCTACGAGCAGTACTTC.

In its sample, this clone was seen once. The chain joins TRBV6-4 to TRBJ1-5, with TRBD1 matching over 11 bases. Germline V CDR1 and CDR2: MRHNA, SNTAGT. The CDR3 is made up of 16 amino acids. The V gene end was trimmed by 4 bases and the J gene end by 6 bases; junction bases not matched to a gene: 8. The CDR3 spells CASSGGQGAGIQPQHF. CDR3 in DNA: TGTGCCAGCAGTGGAGGACAGGGGGCTGGGATTCAGCCCCAGCATTTT.

The CDR3 coding sequence is TGCGCCAGCAGCCAAGCGGACTACCAAACTGAGACCCAGTACTTC. This sequence encodes CASSQADYQTETQYF. The rearrangement joins TRBV4-1 to TRBJ2-5; a weak D match, TRBD2 (6 bases). This CDR3 is 15 amino acids long. Trimming left V 1 base short and J 5 bases short, with 14 bases between. Germline V gene lookup returns CDR1 MGHRA and CDR2 YSYEKL.

J is TRBJ2-7 and V is TRBV28; 7 bases agree with TRBD2. Unmatched junction bases numbered 5, after V lost 1 base and J lost 5 bases. Looked up from germline, CDR1 is MDHEN and CDR2 is SYDVKM. There are 14 residues in the CDR3. In DNA form, the CDR3 reads TGTGCCAGCAGTTTATCGGGGGGAAACAACGAGCAGTACTTC. It codes for CASSLSGGNNEQYF.

This rearrangement joins TRBV27 to TRBJ2-7; the match to TRBD1 covers 10 bases. This CDR3 spans 17 amino acids. The J segment lost 0 bases and the V segment lost 6 bases, leaving 11 bases of the junction unmatched. Germline CDR1 and CDR2: MNHEY and SMNVEV (reference sequence). The CDR3 region has the DNA TGTGCCAGCAGACCCCCCGCGGGACAGGGGCTCTCCTACGAGCAGTACTTC. Amino acid sequence: CASRPPAGQGLSYEQYF.

The chain combines TRBV28 with TRBJ1-6, with D perhaps TRBD1 (5 bases). V lost 1 base and J 4 bases, leaving 5 bases between the germline ends. CDR1 is MDHEN, CDR2 SYDVKM, per germline. CDR3 length: 14 amino acids. CDR3 region: CASSLSGYNSPLHF. CDR3 bases: TGTGCCAGCAGTTTATCAGGGTATAATTCACCCCTCCACTTT.

The chain uses TRBV18 and TRBJ2-7; weak D call: TRBD1 (6 bases). Trimming left V 6 bases short and J 6 bases short, with 15 bases between. The CDR3 runs to 13 residues. Germline V lookup: CDR1 KGHSH, CDR2 LQKENI. CDR3 sequence: CASSSNREREQYF. The DNA for the CDR3 is TGTGCCAGCTCGTCAAACAGGGAGCGCGAGCAGTACTTC.

The chain carries TRBV7-9 and TRBJ1-2; D unclear. Per the germline V gene, CDR1 is SEHNR and CDR2 is FQNEAQ (reference sequence). The CDR3 contains 11 residues. V was cut by 4 bases and J by 8 bases, with 8 bases left in between. The CDR3 coding sequence is TGTGCCAGCAGCTCTAGTCTCGGCTACACCTTC. It yields the protein CASSSSLGYTF.

This rearrangement joins TRBV11-2 to TRBJ1-3, with D possibly TRBD1 on 5 matching bases. The V end lost 2 bases, the J end lost 4 bases, and 18 bases lay between the germline ends. This CDR3 region has 17 residues. Germline V gene data show CDR1 as SGHAT and CDR2 as FQNNGV. This CDR3 is CASSLKYGGLSGNTIYF. The CDR3 DNA sequence: TGTGCCAGCAGCTTAAAGTATGGGGGGTTGAGCGGAAACACCATATATTTT. Using reference TRBV11-2 and TRBJ1-3 for the parts outside the CDR3, the full variable domain is EAGVAQSPRYKIIEKRQSVAFWCNPISGHATLYWYQQILGQGPKLLIQFQNNGVVDDSQLPKDRFSAERLKGVDSTLKIQPAKLEDSAVYLCASSLKYGGLSGNTIYFGEGSWLTVV.

In its sample, this clone was seen once. V and J are TRBV10-3 and TRBJ2-1; D unclear. The CDR3 has 10 residues. Germline V gives CDR1 ENHRY, CDR2 SYGVKD. V was shortened by 8 bases and J by 7 bases, with 6 bases between the two germline ends. In nucleotides, the CDR3 is TGTGCCATCGGAGTAAATGAGCAGTTCTTC. Amino acid sequence: CAIGVNEQFF.

The genes are TRBV29-1 and TRBJ1-2; D is uncertain. The CDR3 is made up of 11 amino acids. Trimming removed 0 bases at V and 7 bases at J, with 6 bases between. CDR1 is SQVTM, CDR2 ANQGSEA, per germline. CDR3 nucleotide sequence: TGCAGCGTTGAAGATCAGTCTGGCTACACCTTC. Amino acid sequence: CSVEDQSGYTF.

This chain uses TRBV7-2 with TRBJ2-1; 7 bases are a match to TRBD2. Germline-derived CDR1 and CDR2 are SGHTA and FQGNSA. The CDR3 runs 15 residues. Trimming removed 3 bases from V and 4 bases from J; junction bases left unmatched: 6. Here the CDR3 reads CASSFTSGAYNEQFF. DNA of the CDR3: TGTGCCAGCAGCTTTACAAGCGGGGCTTACAATGAGCAGTTCTTC.

This sequence joins TRBV6-5 and TRBJ1-2; tentatively, D is TRBD1 (6 bases). This CDR3 is built from 13 residues. The V end was cut by 7 bases, the J end by 4 bases, with 13 bases between. Per germline, CDR1 MNHEY and CDR2 SVGAGI. The chain's CDR3 is CASTSDRSYGYTF. The DNA of the CDR3 is TGTGCCAGCACCTCTGACAGGTCCTATGGCTACACCTTC.

This clone appeared a single time. V is TRBV27 and J is TRBJ2-7; the match to TRBD1 covers 12 bases. This CDR3 contains 18 residues. The germline V gene encodes CDR1 MNHEY and CDR2 SMNVEV (reference sequence). V trimming: 4 bases; J trimming: 0 bases; junction bases outside the gene matches: 10. CDR3 bases: TGTGCCAGCAGTTCCACCTCCGGGACAGGGGGCGCCTCCTACGAGCAGTACTTC. Translation gives CASSSTSGTGGASYEQYF.

This chain links TRBV6-5 with TRBJ2-7; the D gene is possibly TRBD2 (7 bases). V shed 4 bases and J shed 2 bases, with 12 bases lying between them. The CDR3 spans 14 residues. Germline CDR1 and CDR2: MNHEY and SVGAGI. In nucleotides, the CDR3 is TGTGCCAGCAGTTCCAGGGAGGGGGCCTACGAGCAGTACTTC. Translation gives CASSSREGAYEQYF.

A few counts support this clone. This chain links TRBV6-6 with TRBJ1-5; TRBD1 matches at 7 bases. Germline V gives CDR1 MNHNY, CDR2 SVGAGI (reference sequence). The length of the CDR3 is 14 residues. The V and J ends lost 2 bases and 8 bases, in that order; junction bases with no gene match: 6. The CDR3 region has the DNA TGTGCCAGCAGTTACGGGACAGATATCAAGCCCCAGCATTTT. It yields the protein CASSYGTDIKPQHF.